This T cell receptor (beta chain) was sequenced in a study of blood T cell repertoires in COVID-19. About the study: Collection of acute and convalescent COVID-19 samples took place in the United States, Italy and Spain.

The germline V gene has CDR1 GTSNPN and CDR2 SVGIG (reference sequence). This CDR3 contains 15 residues. With 4 bases removed from V and 0 bases from J, the gap between germline ends came to 15 bases. TCRdb keeps only in-frame clones here, not all; method: immunoSEQ multiplex PCR. In the table there are roughly 100,000 clones, roughly 87% of which are singletons. Material for sequencing was peripheral blood. This receptor was taken from an elderly man with acute or convalescent COVID-19. This chain connects TRBV30 to TRBJ1-1; a weak D match, TRBD1 (6 bases). CDR3 nucleotides: TGTGCCTGGAATTGGGGGGGGCCGGTGAACACTGAAGCTTTCTTT. It codes for CAWNWGGPVNTEAFF.